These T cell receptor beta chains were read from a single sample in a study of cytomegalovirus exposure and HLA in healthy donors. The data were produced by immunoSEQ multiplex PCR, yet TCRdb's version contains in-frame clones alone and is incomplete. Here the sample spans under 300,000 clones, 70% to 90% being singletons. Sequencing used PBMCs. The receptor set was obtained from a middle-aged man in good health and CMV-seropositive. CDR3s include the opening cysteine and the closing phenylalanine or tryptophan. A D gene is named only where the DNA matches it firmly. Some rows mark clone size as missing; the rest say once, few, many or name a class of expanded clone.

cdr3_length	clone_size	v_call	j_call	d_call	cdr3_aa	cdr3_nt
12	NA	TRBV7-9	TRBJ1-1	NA	CASSLDGPEAFF	TGTGCCAGCAGCTTAGATGGCCCTGAAGCTTTCTTT
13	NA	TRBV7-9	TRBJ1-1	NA	CASSFTSGTEAFF	TGTGCCAGCAGCTTTACAAGCGGGACTGAAGCTTTCTTT
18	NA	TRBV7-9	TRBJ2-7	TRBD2	CASSLSPLSGPRSYEQYF	TGTGCCAGCAGCTTATCCCCTCTTAGCGGGCCCCGCTCCTACGAGCAGTACTTC
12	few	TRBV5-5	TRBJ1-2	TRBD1	CASSVGQGGYTF	TGTGCCAGCAGCGTTGGACAGGGAGGCTACACCTTC
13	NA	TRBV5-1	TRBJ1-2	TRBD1	CASSLAPTGPYTF	TGCGCCAGCAGCTTGGCCCCGACAGGGCCCTACACCTTC
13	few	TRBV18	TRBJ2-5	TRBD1	CASSPGQQETQYF	TGTGCCAGCTCACCGGGACAGCAAGAGACCCAGTACTTC
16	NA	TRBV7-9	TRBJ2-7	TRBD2	CSSSSLLAGSFYEQYF	TGTTCCAGCAGCTCCCTCCTAGCGGGCTCCTTCTACGAGCAGTACTTC
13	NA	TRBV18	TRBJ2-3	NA	CASSPSQGDTQYF	TGTGCCAGCTCACCATCACAGGGAGATACGCAGTATTTT
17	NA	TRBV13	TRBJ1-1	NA	CASSLAFWRLRDTEAFF	TGTGCCAGCAGCTTAGCGTTTTGGAGACTGAGGGACACTGAAGCTTTCTTT
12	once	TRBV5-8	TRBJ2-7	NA	CARSQYGYEQYF	TGTGCCAGATCCCAGTACGGGTACGAGCAGTACTTC
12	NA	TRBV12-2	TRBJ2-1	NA	CASRTGFREQFF	TGTGCAAGTCGGACAGGGTTTCGGGAGCAGTTCTTC
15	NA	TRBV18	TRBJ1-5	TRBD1	CASSPAGQVNQPQHF	TGTGCCAGCTCACCAGCAGGACAGGTCAATCAGCCCCAGCATTTT
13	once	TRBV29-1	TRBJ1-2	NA	CSVHRQDGYGYTF	TGCAGCGTTCACCGACAGGACGGCTATGGCTACACCTTC
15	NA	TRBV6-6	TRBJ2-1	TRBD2	CASSPLAGPYNEQFF	TGTGCCAGCAGCCCCCTAGCGGGACCCTACAATGAGCAGTTCTTC
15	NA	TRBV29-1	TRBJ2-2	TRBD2	CSVEGLAGGTGELFF	TGCAGCGTTGAGGGACTAGCGGGAGGTACCGGGGAGCTGTTTTTT
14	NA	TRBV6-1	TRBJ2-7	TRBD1	CASSTGTGGYEQYF	TGTGCCAGCAGTACCGGGACAGGGGGCTACGAGCAGTACTTC
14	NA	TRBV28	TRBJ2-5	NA	CASSGPQGGETQYF	TGTGCCAGCAGTGGCCCACAGGGTGGCGAGACCCAGTACTTC
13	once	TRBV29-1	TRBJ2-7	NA	CSVEQENSYEQYF	TGCAGCGTAGAGCAGGAAAACTCCTACGAGCAGTACTTC
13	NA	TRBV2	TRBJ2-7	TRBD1	CASSGDRGYEQYF	TGTGCCAGCAGTGGGGACAGGGGATACGAGCAGTACTTC
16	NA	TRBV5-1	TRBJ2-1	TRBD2	CASSPTASGAYNEQFF	TGCGCCAGCAGCCCTACGGCTAGCGGGGCCTACAATGAGCAGTTCTTC